One and the same sample provided the 15 T cell receptor beta chains below, sequenced in a study of read filtering for tumor transcriptome and immune sequencing. Molecular barcoded adaptors covering alpha/delta and beta/gamma chains were used on 400 ng RNA. MiXCR was run by TCRdb on the reads, yielding one entry per CDR3 protein. This repertoire shows some 41,000 distinct CDR3 sequences, around 13% found once; its top ten account for 38%. Sequences were obtained from a population of CD138-negative cells sorted from bone marrow. These receptors were taken from a donor over 35 with multiple myeloma.

The sample holds many counts of this clonotype. This may arise from a read error, as a much more abundant clone is one base away. V and J are TRBV7-3 and TRBJ2-1; 10 positions match TRBD2. There are 14 residues in the CDR3. Losses at the gene ends were 2 bases for V and 8 bases for J; bases not matched to a gene: 3. In germline, CDR1 is SGHTA, CDR2 FQGTGA. CDR3: CASSLGGTSDEQFF. The CDR3 region has the DNA TGTGCCAGCAGCTTAGGGGGGACTAGCGATGAGCAGTTCTTC.

This clonotype was seen at least ten times. The chain has TRBV20-1 and TRBJ1-5, with TRBD1 matching 10 bases. V shed 3 bases, J shed 2 bases, and the junction held 1 base outside the gene matches. Germline V gene data show CDR1 as DFQATT and CDR2 as SNEGSKA (reference sequence). The CDR3 length is 14 residues. The CDR3: CSARDRGGNQPQHF. CDR3 bases: TGCAGTGCTAGGGACAGGGGGGGCAATCAGCCCCAGCATTTT.

This clonotype has a count of ten or more. The chain uses TRBV27 and TRBJ2-7; possible D gene TRBD2, 6 bases. Looked up from germline, CDR1 is MNHEY and CDR2 is SMNVEV (reference sequence). Trimming stripped 6 bases from V and 7 bases from J, with 16 bases between. The CDR3 is made up of 13 amino acids. In DNA, the CDR3 is TGTGCCAGCAGAGGGGACTGGGTTTGGGAGCAGTACTTC. Amino acids: CASRGDWVWEQYF.

The chain recombines TRBV19 with TRBJ1-5; 7 bases map to TRBD1. From germline, CDR1 is LNHDA and CDR2 SQIVND (reference sequence). The CDR3 spans 12 residues. CDR3 sequence reads: CACRGVDQPQHF. The CDR3 coding sequence is TGTGCATGCAGGGGGGTTGATCAGCCCCAGCATTTT.

In its sample, this clonotype was seen many times. The chain recombines TRBV18 with TRBJ1-5; D call uncertain. Trimming removed 5 bases from V and 6 bases from J, with 8 bases in between. The germline gives CDR1 KGHSH, CDR2 LQKENI. The CDR3 extends over 12 amino acids. CDR3 loop: CASSRPGQPQHF. The CDR3 region has the DNA TGTGCCAGCTCAAGGCCGGGTCAGCCCCAGCATTTT.

This clonotype was seen repeatedly, ten times or more. This chain connects TRBV11-2 to TRBJ2-7, with D tentatively TRBD2 (5 bases). CDR1 SGHAT and CDR2 FQNNGV come from the germline V gene. V was trimmed by 7 bases and J by 2 bases, leaving 15 bases between them. The length of the CDR3 is 14 residues. Here the CDR3 DNA reads TGTGCCAGCAAAGAGCTAGCACTCACCTACGAGCAGTACTTC. This codes for CASKELALTYEQYF.

This clonotype has at least ten counts. The chain employs TRBV7-9 and TRBJ2-1; tentative D call: TRBD1 (6 bases). Germline V lookup: CDR1 SEHNR, CDR2 FQNEAQ (reference sequence). The V and J ends lost 1 base and 4 bases respectively, with 11 bases between them. CDR3 length equals 15 residues. CDR3 in DNA: TGTGCCAGCAGCTTAGGACAGGCGCTTTACAATGAGCAGTTCTTC. Translated: CASSLGQALYNEQFF.

As regards this clonotype: With a much larger clone just one base away, this may be a read error. The gene calls are TRBV9 and TRBJ2-6, with a tentative D call TRBD1 (5 bases). In germline, CDR1 is SGDLS, CDR2 YYNGEE. This CDR3 spans 14 amino acids. CDR3 sequence: CASSVRAGADVLTF. The CDR3 coding sequence is TGTGCCAGCAGCGTCCGCGCTGGGGCCGACGTCCTGACTTTC.

The chain uses TRBV7-3 and TRBJ2-7, with D possibly being TRBD2 (6 bases). With 5 bases removed from V and 2 bases from J, the gap between germline ends came to 13 bases. Germline-derived CDR1 and CDR2 are SGHTA and FQGTGA. This CDR3 region has 14 residues. This CDR3 is CASSKEGGPYEQYF. The CDR3 bases are TGTGCCAGCAGCAAGGAGGGAGGCCCCTACGAGCAGTACTTC.

This clonotype was seen repeatedly, ten times or more. V gene TRBV5-1 combines with J gene TRBJ2-7; maybe TRBD2 (5 bases). The CDR3 has 15 residues. Trimming removed 5 bases at V and 7 bases at J, with 22 bases between. CDR1 and CDR2 (germline): SGHRS, YFSETQ. The CDR3 is CASSPSGRPGVEQYF. CDR3 bases: TGCGCCAGCAGTCCGAGCGGACGCCCTGGGGTTGAGCAGTACTTC.

At least ten counts were recorded for this clonotype. The chain joins TRBV15 to TRBJ2-5; a weak D match, TRBD1 (6 bases). The V end lost 3 bases, the J end lost 5 bases, and 16 bases lay between the germline ends. CDR3 size: 15 residues. Looked up from germline, CDR1 is LNHNV and CDR2 is YYDKDF (reference sequence). CDR3 nucleotides: TGTGCCACCAGCAGGTCTGGGGGCACGGGGGAGACCCAGTACTTC. It is translated as CATSRSGGTGETQYF.

At least ten counts were recorded for this clonotype. This chain joins TRBV7-2 and TRBJ2-7; 12 bases align to TRBD1. The CDR3 is 16 residues long. V shed 1 base and J 6 bases; nucleotides not matched to a gene: 7. CDR1 and CDR2 (germline): SGHTA, FQGNSA. The CDR3 reads CASSLVSGQGAGEQYF. The CDR3 DNA reads as TGTGCCAGCAGCTTAGTTTCGGGACAGGGGGCAGGCGAGCAGTACTTC.

This clonotype was seen repeatedly, ten times or more. V gene TRBV7-9 combines with J gene TRBJ2-1; D perhaps matches TRBD2 (6 bases). This CDR3 is built from 15 residues. Trimming left V 2 bases short and J 7 bases short, with 15 bases between. Germline assignment: CDR1 SEHNR and CDR2 FQNEAQ (reference sequence). In DNA, the CDR3 is TGTGCCAGCAGCTTATATGCGGGAAGGGTGAATGAGCAGTTCTTC. This encodes CASSLYAGRVNEQFF.

The gene calls are TRBV18 and TRBJ2-6; the D call may be TRBD1 or TRBD2 (5 bases each). Looked up from germline, CDR1 is KGHSH and CDR2 is LQKENI. The CDR3 has 18 amino acids. CDR3 sequence reads: CVNSRDRGRDSGANVLTF. DNA of the CDR3: TGTGTCAACTCACGGGACCGGGGACGGGACTCTGGGGCCAACGTCCTGACTTTC.

The sample holds many counts of this clonotype. The V and J genes are TRBV9 and TRBJ2-6; D remains ambiguous. The CDR3 contains 13 residues. Trimming cost V 3 bases and J 4 bases, with 5 bases left between them. Germline CDR1 and CDR2: SGDLS and YYNGEE. In nucleotides, the CDR3 is TGTGCCAGCAGCGGGACGGGGGCCAACGTCCTGACTTTC. This sequence encodes CASSGTGANVLTF.